The 3 T cell receptor beta chains listed next were all sequenced from one sample in a study of cytomegalovirus exposure and HLA in healthy donors. The PCR employed 60 Vbeta primers together with 13 Jbeta primers. Data came from immunoSEQ multiplex PCR; TCRdb stores just in-frame clones and leaves some out. In total, the table holds more than 95,000 clones. Sequences were obtained from PBMCs. Receptors originate from a man aged 30 to 45 in good health and CMV-seronegative.

The gene calls are TRBV28 and TRBJ1-4; the D gene is possibly TRBD1 (5 bases). Germline assignment: CDR1 MDHEN and CDR2 SYDVKM. Between the trimmed V and J ends, which lost 4 bases and 7 bases, there was a span of 10 bases. The CDR3 loop spans 13 amino acids. Here the CDR3 DNA reads TGTGCCAGCAGTTGGGGGGGTCGTGAAAAACTGTTTTTT. It translates to CASSWGGREKLFF.

The chain joins TRBV10-3 to TRBJ1-2, with 9 positions matching TRBD1. Looked up from germline, CDR1 is ENHRY and CDR2 is SYGVKD. Trimming took 3 bases from V and 3 from J; bases not matched to a gene: 11. The CDR3 length is 17 residues. The CDR3 protein is CAISDSGQGSFDYGYTF. Written as DNA, the CDR3 is TGTGCCATCAGTGACTCGGGACAGGGATCGTTCGACTATGGCTACACCTTC.

The chain carries TRBV27 and TRBJ2-2, with D perhaps TRBD2 (5 bases). CDR1 and CDR2 from the germline V gene are MNHEY and SMNVEV (reference sequence). Trimming shortened V by 7 bases and J by 5 bases, and 11 bases separated the two germline ends. The CDR3 has 13 residues. The CDR3 DNA sequence: TGTGCCAGCAAACTCGGACTGACCGGGGAGCTGTTTTTT. It codes for CASKLGLTGELFF.